The 8 T cell receptor beta chains below come from one sample, sequenced in a study of shared clonotypes between healthy human individuals. Here immunoSEQ multiplex PCR was the method, and the copy in TCRdb shows in-frame clones only, minus some. Found here are some 1 million clones, 60% to 80% of them singletons; the top ten hold about 1.5%. Sequencing was carried out using memory CD4+ T cells sorted from blood. Noted subset: CD45RA-negative fraction. The receptor source for this set is a young man in good health.

The genes are TRBV28 and TRBJ1-2, with D possibly TRBD1 on 6 matching bases. V was trimmed by 1 base and J by 2 bases, leaving 17 bases between them. The germline gives CDR1 MDHEN, CDR2 SYDVKM. The CDR3 loop spans 17 amino acids. The CDR3 loop is CASSLSVISQGNYGYTF. The CDR3 DNA reads TGTGCCAGCAGTTTATCCGTAATCTCACAGGGCAACTATGGCTACACCTTC.

The chain couples TRBV5-1 to TRBJ1-4; D is unclear. Trimming cost V 2 bases and J 0 bases, with 14 bases left between them. This CDR3 is 17 amino acids long. CDR1 is SGHRS and CDR2 is YFSETQ in the germline V gene. CDR3 coding DNA: TGCGCCAGCAGCTTCTGGGAAGGAGGTTCAACTAATGAAAAACTGTTTTTT. Residues: CASSFWEGGSTNEKLFF.

This clone was counted a single time. Different DNA sequences within this sample yield the same CDR3. The J gene is TRBJ2-7, the V gene TRBV28; the D call may be TRBD1 or TRBD2 (5 bases each). With 2 bases removed from V and 0 bases from J, the gap between germline ends came to 8 bases. Germline loops: CDR1 MDHEN, CDR2 SYDVKM. The CDR3 runs to 14 residues. The CDR3 here is CASSLGGSSYEQYF. CDR3 DNA: TGTGCCAGCAGTTTAGGGGGTAGCTCCTACGAGCAGTACTTC. Variable domain in full (rest from reference TRBV28 and TRBJ2-7): DVKVTQSSRYLVKRTGEKVFLECVQDMDHENMFWYRQDPGLGLRLIYFSYDVKMKEKGDIPEGYSVSREKKERFSLILESASTNQTSMYLCASSLGGSSYEQYFGPGTRLTVT.

This chain connects TRBV10-3 to TRBJ2-1, with 11 bases that match TRBD2. V shed 2 bases and J 4 bases; nucleotides not matched to a gene: 1. The CDR3 has 15 amino acids. Germline CDR1 ENHRY, CDR2 SYGVKD. CDR3 sequence: CAISETSGSYNEQFF. The CDR3 bases are TGTGCCATCAGTGAGACTAGCGGGAGTTACAATGAGCAGTTCTTC.

This clone was seen a few times. The V call is TRBV5-8, the J call TRBJ1-2, with D tentatively TRBD1 (6 bases). From germline, CDR1 is SGHTS and CDR2 YDEGEE. This CDR3 contains 14 residues. With 2 bases removed from V and 8 bases from J, the gap between germline ends came to 16 bases. The CDR3 region has the DNA TGTGCCAGCAGCTTCGGGTTAGGGGGGCAAGGCTACACCTTC. Amino acids: CASSFGLGGQGYTF.

The chain combines TRBV19 with TRBJ1-5; tentatively, D is TRBD1 (5 bases). The V and J ends lost 7 bases and 5 bases respectively, with 15 bases between them. Germline V CDR1 and CDR2: LNHDA, SQIVND (reference sequence). The CDR3 loop spans 14 amino acids. CDR3 sequence: CASKGSFFHQPQHF. The CDR3 region has the DNA TGTGCCAGTAAGGGGAGTTTCTTCCATCAGCCCCAGCATTTT.

About this clone itself: The identical CDR3 is also encoded by other nucleotide sequences in the sample. The J gene is TRBJ2-3, the V gene TRBV27; unclear D gene. The CDR3 runs 11 residues. Germline V CDR1 and CDR2: MNHEY, SMNVEV (reference sequence). V lost 3 bases and J lost 6, with 4 bases in between. The CDR3 here is CASSLGDTQYF. The DNA of the CDR3 is TGTGCCAGCAGTTTGGGGGATACGCAGTATTTT.

The J gene is TRBJ2-7, the V gene TRBV5-1, with D maybe TRBD1 (5 bases). The V gene's germline CDR1 is SGHRS and CDR2 YFSETQ. Trimming pared 6 bases from V and 5 bases from J, leaving 21 bases between. The CDR3 totals 15 residues. The CDR3 sequence: CASNFAKAGIDEQYF. In DNA, the CDR3 is TGCGCCAGCAATTTCGCGAAGGCAGGGATAGACGAGCAGTACTTC.